The following is a TCR beta chain sequence with its context. Per germline, CDR1 GTSNPN and CDR2 SVGIG (reference sequence). J was trimmed by 4 bases and V by 5 bases; bases with no gene match: 10. The CDR3 is 15 amino acids. Original processing methods: From reference gene primer amplification, estimates of nucleated cell counts were derived. Produced via immunoSEQ multiplex PCR; TCRdb's table is partial and in-frame only. V and J calls and clone size follow that table, whereas D and trimming were derived from the DNA. The sample records 130,000 or so clones, roughly 83% being singletons. The data derive from a study of blood T cell repertoires in COVID-19. The overall study: The samples span acute and convalescent COVID-19 from the United States, Italy and Spain. Sources were T cells, B-cell-depleted T cells, or PBMCs; the material itself was cDNA or gDNA.

This sequence originates from a woman of 80 years or more with acute or convalescent COVID-19. The sequenced sample was peripheral blood. The rearrangement links TRBV30 to TRBJ1-1; TRBD1 matches at 10 bases. CDR3 protein: CAWFRQGAMLTEAFF. The DNA of the CDR3 is TGTGCCTGGTTTAGACAGGGGGCGATGCTCACTGAAGCTTTCTTT.